This entry lists 20 T cell receptor beta chains sequenced from one sample in a study of graft-versus-host responses after intestinal transplantation. Data came from immunoSEQ multiplex PCR; TCRdb stores just in-frame clones and leaves some out. The repertoire includes about 14,000 clones, 25% to 35% of them detected once, and over 3.5% sits in the top ten. The source was alloreactive CD4+ T cells from a mixed lymphocyte reaction culture, collected before intestinal transplant. As to subset: CFSE-low proliferating T cells sorted from roughly six-day pre-transplant mixed lymphocyte reaction (GvH or HvG direction). The receptors here all came from a human patient who received an intestinal transplant.

The chain carries TRBV6-6 and TRBJ1-4; D is perhaps TRBD1 (5 bases). Germline V CDR1 and CDR2: MNHNY, SVGAGI (reference sequence). The CDR3 loop spans 12 amino acids. V was trimmed by 5 bases and J by 8 bases, leaving 9 bases between them. CDR3 loop: CASSRGGEKLFF. The CDR3 DNA sequence: TGTGCCAGCAGTCGGGGGGGAGAAAAACTGTTTTTT.

In this sample, this clone turned up a few times. The gene calls are TRBV6-1 and TRBJ1-2; 10 bases align to TRBD1. In germline, CDR1 is MNHNS, CDR2 SASEGT. Unmatched junction bases numbered 6, after V lost 6 bases and J lost 8 bases. The CDR3 loop spans 13 amino acids. The CDR3 region has the DNA TGTGCCAGCAGCCGACAGGGGGCATGGGGCTACACCTTC. It specifies CASSRQGAWGYTF.

This clone was counted only a few times. This chain connects TRBV4-3 to TRBJ2-1; 8 bases agree with TRBD2. J lost 9 bases, V lost 4 bases, and 8 bases had no gene match. The CDR3 consists of 14 residues. The germline V gene encodes CDR1 LGHNA and CDR2 YSLEER. CDR3 loop: CASSRGTSRSEQFF. CDR3 bases: TGCGCCAGCAGCCGAGGGACTAGTAGGAGTGAGCAGTTCTTC.

The gene calls are TRBV5-1 and TRBJ1-1, with TRBD1 as a possible D gene (5 bases). The CDR3 spans 15 residues. V lost 4 bases and J 4 bases, leaving 17 bases between the germline ends. Germline CDR1 reads SGHRS; CDR2 reads YFSETQ. The CDR3 DNA reads as TGCGCCAGCAGCCTAGACATTGACAGAGGCACTGAAGCTTTCTTT. This sequence encodes CASSLDIDRGTEAFF.

The chain has TRBV28 and TRBJ1-2; TRBD1 aligns across 9 bases. J gave up 2 bases and V 7 bases, and 14 bases lay outside the gene matches. The CDR3 runs to 17 residues. Germline V gene data show CDR1 as MDHEN and CDR2 as SYDVKM. The CDR3 is CASNMLQGAHLNYGYTF. The CDR3 coding sequence is TGTGCCAGCAATATGCTACAGGGGGCCCATCTCAACTATGGCTACACCTTC.

About this clone itself: The junction does not match germline at one end; this may be a read error. This chain links TRBV11-2 with TRBJ1-1, with D possibly TRBD1 on 5 matching bases. The CDR3 is made up of 14 amino acids. The V gene's germline CDR1 is SGHAT and CDR2 FQNNGV. CDR3 sequence reads: CASSLEGRYTEAFF. The CDR3 DNA reads as TGTGCCAGCAGCCTAGAGGGACGGTACACTGAAGCTTTCTTT. Filled out from reference TRBV11-2 and TRBJ1-1, the complete variable domain reads EAGVAQSPRYKIIEKRQSVAFWCNPISGHATLYWYQQILGQGPKLLIQFQNNGVVDDSQLPKDRFSAERLKGVDSTLKIQPAKLEDSAVYLCASSLEGRYTEAFFGQGTRLTVV.

The chain uses TRBV7-2 and TRBJ2-3, with no clear D. Germline values: CDR1 SGHTA, CDR2 FQGNSA. The ends were cut back, 3 bases at V and 2 bases at J, with 9 bases in the middle. The CDR3 runs to 14 residues. CDR3 sequence reads: CASSFLPHTDTQYF. CDR3 DNA sequence: TGTGCCAGCAGCTTTCTGCCACACACAGATACGCAGTATTTT. The variable domain in full, completed from reference TRBV7-2 and TRBJ2-3, reads GAGVSQSPSNKVTEKGKDVELRCDPISGHTALYWYRQSLGQGLEFLIYFQGNSAPDKSGLPSDRFSAERTGGSVSTLTIQRTQQEDSAVYLCASSFLPHTDTQYFGPGTRLTVL.

This chain joins TRBV29-1 and TRBJ2-1; D call uncertain. The germline V gene has CDR1 SQVTM and CDR2 ANQGSEA. Trimming took 3 bases from V and 3 from J, leaving 3 bases between them. There are 11 residues in the CDR3. The CDR3 nucleotides read TGCAGCGTTGACAGCTACAATGAGCAGTTCTTC. It translates to CSVDSYNEQFF.

V is TRBV30 and J is TRBJ1-2, with unresolved D. Germline CDR1 reads GTSNPN; CDR2 reads SVGIG (reference sequence). V was shortened by 6 bases and J by 6 bases, with 11 bases between the two germline ends. The CDR3 consists of 11 residues. The CDR3 DNA follows: TGTGCCTGCCCCCTTGCCGATGGCTACACCTTC. As protein: CACPLADGYTF.

This clone occurred a few times. J is TRBJ2-7 and V is TRBV7-2, with TRBD2 identical over 16 bases. V dropped 5 bases and J dropped 3; count of bases not matched to a gene: 13. CDR1 is SGHTA and CDR2 is FQGNSA in the germline V gene. This CDR3 is 19 amino acids long. CDR3 sequence reads: CASSPRVGLAGGKNYEQYF. In DNA, the CDR3 is TGTGCCAGCAGCCCGAGGGTGGGACTAGCGGGAGGGAAAAACTACGAGCAGTACTTC.

The rearrangement links TRBV20-1 to TRBJ2-7; no reliable D call. This CDR3 comprises 11 residues. Trimming left V 3 bases short and J 0 bases short, with 3 bases between. The germline V gene encodes CDR1 DFQATT and CDR2 SNEGSKA (reference sequence). The CDR3 here is CSARGSYEQYF. The CDR3, as DNA: TGCAGTGCTAGGGGCTCCTACGAGCAGTACTTC.

This clone has only a few counts. The chain uses TRBV27 and TRBJ2-2; 12 nucleotides match TRBD2. Trimming at V came to 6 bases and at J to 0 bases, leaving 2 bases not matched to a gene. The CDR3 totals 16 residues. CDR1 is MNHEY, CDR2 SMNVEV, per germline (reference sequence). This chain's CDR3 is CASRPSGRANTGELFF. CDR3 nucleotides: TGTGCCAGCAGACCTAGCGGGAGGGCGAACACCGGGGAGCTGTTTTTT.

The rearrangement joins TRBV11-2 to TRBJ2-5, with D unresolved. This CDR3 has 14 amino acids. V dropped 1 base and J dropped 1 base, with 7 bases sitting between them. The germline gives CDR1 SGHAT, CDR2 FQNNGV. The CDR3 loop reads CASSLGPFQETQYF. The CDR3 nucleotides read TGTGCCAGCAGCTTAGGACCGTTCCAAGAGACCCAGTACTTC. Variable domain in full (rest from reference TRBV11-2 and TRBJ2-5): EAGVAQSPRYKIIEKRQSVAFWCNPISGHATLYWYQQILGQGPKLLIQFQNNGVVDDSQLPKDRFSAERLKGVDSTLKIQPAKLEDSAVYLCASSLGPFQETQYFGPGTRLLVL.

This chain uses TRBV7-9 with TRBJ2-3; D perhaps matches TRBD2 (5 bases). The germline V and J ends were trimmed by 3 bases and 1 base, with 11 bases remaining between them. Germline CDR1 reads SEHNR; CDR2 reads FQNEAQ (reference sequence). The CDR3 is 15 residues long. DNA of the CDR3: TGTGCCAGCAGCTTCGTCCGGGGAGGCACAGATACGCAGTATTTT. It specifies CASSFVRGGTDTQYF.

This clone was observed a handful of times. V gene TRBV6-5 combines with J gene TRBJ1-5; D is perhaps TRBD1 (6 bases). Germline lookup yields CDR1 MNHEY and CDR2 SVGAGI. This CDR3 has 15 residues. Between the trimmed V and J ends, which lost 7 bases and 0 bases, there was a span of 13 bases. The CDR3 nucleotides read TGTGCCAGCACCCCTCGGACAGTTAGCAATCAGCCCCAGCATTTT. Protein sequence: CASTPRTVSNQPQHF.

V gene TRBV7-9 combines with J gene TRBJ2-2; 8 nucleotides match TRBD1. CDR3 length: 15 residues. Germline trimming cut 4 bases from V and 4 bases from J; bases unmatched to any gene: 5. Germline assignment: CDR1 SEHNR and CDR2 FQNEAQ (reference sequence). The CDR3 protein is CASSSGQGITGELFF. CDR3 coding DNA: TGTGCCAGCAGCTCCGGACAGGGTATCACCGGGGAGCTGTTTTTT.

This clone has a handful of counts. The chain joins TRBV4-1 to TRBJ2-6, with D unclear. CDR3 length: 19 amino acids. The V gene lost 0 bases and the J gene lost 0 bases, with 15 bases spanning the gap. In germline, CDR1 is MGHRA, CDR2 YSYEKL. CDR3 sequence: CASSQDDGRFDSGANVLTF. CDR3 DNA: TGCGCCAGCAGCCAAGATGATGGCAGGTTTGACTCTGGGGCCAACGTCCTGACTTTC.

The chain uses TRBV11-2 and TRBJ1-2, with a tentative D call TRBD1 (6 bases). Trimming removed 9 bases from V and 0 bases from J, with 14 bases in between. Germline lookup yields CDR1 SGHAT and CDR2 FQNNGV. This CDR3 region has 14 residues. CDR3 nucleotide sequence: TGTGCCAGTGCACAGGGTATTGCTAACTATGGCTACACCTTC. This gives the protein CASAQGIANYGYTF.

There are a few counts of this clone. The rearrangement joins TRBV11-2 to TRBJ1-5, with D unresolved. Germline CDR1 reads SGHAT; CDR2 reads FQNNGV. V was shortened by 2 bases and J by 1 base, with 9 bases between the two germline ends. The CDR3 is made up of 15 amino acids. In DNA, the CDR3 is TGTGCCAGCAGCTTATCGGGGTTGAGCAATCAGCCCCAGCATTTT. This translates into CASSLSGLSNQPQHF.

The rearrangement links TRBV5-1 to TRBJ2-1, with D tentatively TRBD1 (5 bases). The CDR3 has 18 residues. Germline V gives CDR1 SGHRS, CDR2 YFSETQ. V was clipped by 5 bases and J by 3 bases, with 24 bases between them. The CDR3 here is CASSLISLGPANYNEQFF. CDR3 sequence (DNA): TGCGCCAGCAGTCTGATCAGTTTGGGGCCAGCGAACTACAATGAGCAGTTCTTC.